The 6 T cell receptor beta chains in this list originate from one sample, sequenced in a study of blood T cell repertoires in COVID-19. Method: immunoSEQ multiplex PCR; TCRdb's copy keeps in-frame clones and lacks some. There are a few hundred thousand clones in the sample; about 88% occur only once, and about 3% lies in the top ten. Sequencing used PBMCs or T cells enriched from blood (not recorded which). Receptor source: a woman aged 45 to 65 who had recovered from COVID-19.

This chain connects TRBV19 to TRBJ2-1; TRBD1 matches 9 bases. The CDR3 is made up of 14 amino acids. Germline V gene data show CDR1 as LNHDA and CDR2 as SQIVND (reference sequence). Trimming cost V 6 bases and J 9 bases; bases outside gene matches: 9. The CDR3 reads CASSPGTGIGEQFF. The CDR3 coding sequence is TGTGCCAGTAGCCCCGGGACAGGGATTGGTGAGCAGTTCTTC.

V and J are TRBV7-6 and TRBJ2-3, with a weak D call TRBD2 (6 bases). The ends were cut back, 3 bases at V and 2 bases at J, with 9 bases in the middle. This CDR3 has 14 residues. Germline CDR1 reads SGHVS; CDR2 reads FNYEAQ. CDR3 sequence: CASSFASDTDTQYF. The CDR3 nucleotides are TGTGCCAGCAGCTTTGCTAGCGACACAGATACGCAGTATTTT.

The CDR3 DNA reads as TGTGCCAGCACCCAGGGTAGGAATCCCTACGAGCAGTACTTC. Protein product: CASTQGRNPYEQYF. The gene calls are TRBV11-2 and TRBJ2-7; possibly TRBD1 for D (5 bases). Germline V CDR1 and CDR2: SGHAT, FQNNGV. The CDR3 runs 14 residues. V was pared by 7 bases and J by 2 bases, with 15 bases between.

In DNA form, the CDR3 reads TGTGCCAGCAGCTTACACACCCAAAATACGCAGTATTTT. Translation: CASSLHTQNTQYF. This rearrangement joins TRBV7-3 to TRBJ2-3; the D is unclear. Germline values: CDR1 SGHTA, CDR2 FQGTGA. V gave up 2 bases and J gave up 7 bases, with 10 bases separating them. The CDR3 runs 13 residues. The full variable domain, with the rest looked up from reference TRBV7-3 and TRBJ2-3, is GAGVSQTPSNKVTEKGKYVELRCDPISGHTALYWYRQSLGQGPEFLIYFQGTGAADDSGLPNDRFFAVRPEGSVSTLKIQRTERGDSAVYLCASSLHTQNTQYFGPGTRLTVL.

V is TRBV18 and J is TRBJ1-1; 11 positions match TRBD1. CDR3 length equals 16 residues. V trimming: 4 bases; J trimming: 1 base; junction bases outside the gene matches: 5. Germline V gene lookup returns CDR1 KGHSH and CDR2 LQKENI. The CDR3 protein is CASSQDRGRTNTEAFF. The CDR3 DNA sequence: TGTGCCAGCTCACAGGACAGGGGGCGGACGAACACTGAAGCTTTCTTT.

This chain connects TRBV7-8 to TRBJ1-5, with D tentatively TRBD1 (6 bases). Deletions cut 7 bases from V and 0 bases from J, with 13 bases between. The CDR3 length is 15 residues. The germline gives CDR1 SGHVS, CDR2 FQNEAQ. CDR3 in DNA: TGTGCCAGCACCATCGACAGGCATAGCAATCAGCCCCAGCATTTT. It translates to CASTIDRHSNQPQHF.